This entry lists 3 T cell receptor beta chains sequenced from one sample in a study of blood T cell repertoires in COVID-19. The assay was immunoSEQ multiplex PCR, and TCRdb's table has in-frame clones only and misses some. The table lists around 230,000 clones, about nine tenths of them singletons. The sample was peripheral blood. Receptors were obtained from a young man who had recovered from COVID-19.

This rearrangement joins TRBV18 to TRBJ2-5; 7 bases match TRBD2. The CDR3 length is 14 residues. CDR1 and CDR2 (germline): KGHSH, LQKENI. The V gene end was trimmed by 6 bases and the J gene end by 5 bases; junction bases not matched to a gene: 9. CDR3 amino acids: CASSPSPSGETQYF. The CDR3 DNA sequence: TGTGCCAGCTCGCCATCCCCTAGCGGCGAGACCCAGTACTTC.

This clone showed up just a few times. The chain links TRBV6-1 to TRBJ1-1, with 9 bases fitting TRBD1. This CDR3 comprises 14 residues. The J segment lost 1 base and the V segment lost 7 bases, leaving 4 bases of the junction unmatched. The V gene's germline CDR1 is MNHNS and CDR2 SASEGT. Here the CDR3 DNA reads TGTGCCAGCACCGGGACAGGGACGAACACTGAAGCTTTCTTT. It codes for CASTGTGTNTEAFF.

This clone has more than one count but fewer than ten. CDR3 coding DNA: TGTGCCAGCAGCCAAGGATGGGGGACTATGAACACCGGGGAGCTGTTTTTT. Protein sequence: CASSQGWGTMNTGELFF. The rearrangement links TRBV3-1 (or the pseudogene TRBV3-2) to TRBJ2-2, with TRBD2 identical over 7 bases. This CDR3 region has 17 residues. Germline CDR1 reads LGHDT; CDR2 reads YNNKEL (reference sequence). V gave up 1 base and J gave up 1 base; unmatched junction bases: 6.